What follows are 26 T cell receptor beta chains derived from one specimen sequenced in a study of blood T cells in healthy people across ages. With a J-beta primer mix and a sample-barcoded 5' primer, a second PCR ran about 7 to 12 cycles. From the 5' RACE reads, TCRdb called clonotypes with MiXCR, one entry per CDR3 protein. The table has roughly 1.4 million distinct CDR3 sequences, roughly 64% seen once. The sample was blood. The receptors come from a man aged 18 to 30 in good health.

This clonotype was seen only a few times. The CDR3 DNA reads as TGTGCCAGCAGCGTACAACGGGGCAATGAGCAGTTCTTC. It is translated as CASSVQRGNEQFF. The V and J genes are TRBV7-2 and TRBJ2-1, with D tentatively TRBD2 (5 bases). CDR3 length equals 13 residues. V gave up 5 bases and J gave up 6 bases, with 11 bases separating them. Germline V gene lookup returns CDR1 SGHTA and CDR2 FQGNSA.

The rearrangement uses TRBV13 and TRBJ2-7; 8 bases map to TRBD2. CDR1 and CDR2 (germline): PRHDT, FYEKMQ (reference sequence). CDR3 length: 14 amino acids. V was pared by 5 bases and J by 7 bases, with 10 bases of the junction left unmatched. The CDR3 protein is CASSIGTSLREQYF. CDR3 bases: TGTGCCAGCAGCATCGGGACTAGTCTTCGTGAGCAGTACTTC.

The V call is TRBV6-2 or TRBV6-3, the J call TRBJ2-1, with D unresolved. The length of the CDR3 is 15 residues. Germline lookup yields CDR1 MNHEY and CDR2 SVGEGT. V lost 5 bases and J lost 9, with 20 bases in between. DNA of the CDR3: TGTGCCAGCAGTATCACGGCCCCCCAAGAGACTGAGCAGTTCTTC. Its protein product is CASSITAPQETEQFF.

This clonotype was detected once. The chain uses TRBV4-3 and TRBJ2-2; 12 bases line up with TRBD2. The CDR3 length is 17 residues. Germline V CDR1 and CDR2: LGHNA, YSLEER. Germline trimming cut 2 bases from V and 0 bases from J; bases unmatched to any gene: 1. The CDR3 sequence is CASSQRTSGANTGELFF. For the CDR3, the DNA is TGCGCCAGCAGCCAACGGACTAGCGGGGCGAACACCGGGGAGCTGTTTTTT.

The chain recombines TRBV6-6 with TRBJ1-2; D perhaps matches TRBD1 (5 bases). Per germline, CDR1 MNHNY and CDR2 SVGAGI (reference sequence). This CDR3 spans 14 amino acids. With 6 bases removed from V and 2 bases from J, the gap between germline ends came to 13 bases. The CDR3 spells CASSHPRDNYGYTF. The CDR3 nucleotides read TGTGCCAGCAGCCATCCCCGGGACAACTATGGCTACACCTTC.

This chain links TRBV3-1 with TRBJ2-5, with D possibly TRBD2 on 5 matching bases. Gene TRBJ2-7 matches the end of the DNA better, so the J call may be wrong. Germline CDR1 LGHDT, CDR2 YNNKEL (reference sequence). CDR3 length: 13 amino acids. The CDR3 region has the DNA TGTGCCAGCAGCCAAGCCCGGACTCTCGAGCAGTACTTC. Protein: CASSQARTLEQYF.

The chain couples TRBV20-1 to TRBJ2-1; 9 bases fit TRBD2. The CDR3 is made up of 15 amino acids. Germline V gene data show CDR1 as DFQATT and CDR2 as SNEGSKA (reference sequence). V dropped 4 bases and J dropped 3; count of bases not matched to a gene: 7. CDR3 sequence: CSATVAGVLYNEQFF. As DNA, the CDR3 is TGCAGTGCTACCGTAGCGGGAGTTCTCTACAATGAGCAGTTCTTC.

The rearrangement uses TRBV3-1 and TRBJ2-1; maybe TRBD2 (6 bases). Deletions cut 1 base from V and 8 bases from J, with 15 bases between. Germline V lookup: CDR1 LGHDT, CDR2 YNNKEL (reference sequence). CDR3 length equals 15 residues. The CDR3 region has the DNA TGTGCCAGCAGCCAAGTGGGTTTCGGGGGTGATGAGCAGTTCTTC. Protein: CASSQVGFGGDEQFF.

This chain uses TRBV20-1 with TRBJ1-2, with D unresolved. The CDR3 runs 12 residues. Deletions cut 5 bases from V and 4 bases from J, with 11 bases between. Germline-derived CDR1 and CDR2 are DFQATT and SNEGSKA (reference sequence). The CDR3 nucleotides read TGCAGTGCTCCTAGCTACGCCTATGGCTACACCTTC. Translating gives CSAPSYAYGYTF.

This clonotype was seen only once. Relative to the germline gene, one junction end is altered; a read error may explain this. This chain joins TRBV2 and TRBJ2-4; tentative D call: TRBD2 (5 bases). The germline gives CDR1 SNHLY, CDR2 FYNNEI. This CDR3 contains 15 residues. The CDR3 loop is CVSSELELAKNIQYF. The CDR3 DNA sequence: TGTGTCAGCAGTGAACTAGAACTAGCCAAAAACATTCAGTACTTC.

V is TRBV9 and J is TRBJ2-7; 8 bases align to TRBD1. Per germline, CDR1 SGDLS and CDR2 YYNGEE. The CDR3 contains 14 residues. V lost 3 bases and J lost 3; bases outside the gene matches: 5. This CDR3 reads CASSAHGTGYEQYF. The CDR3 coding sequence is TGTGCCAGCAGCGCCCACGGGACAGGCTACGAGCAGTACTTC. The full variable domain, its missing parts supplied by reference TRBV9 and TRBJ2-7, is DSGVTQTPKHLITATGQRVTLRCSPRSGDLSVYWYQQSLDQGLQFLIQYYNGEERAKGNILERFSAQQFPDLHSELNLSSLELGDSALYFCASSAHGTGYEQYFGPGTRLTVT.

The gene calls are TRBV5-1 and TRBJ2-7; 8 bases agree with TRBD2. The CDR3 covers 17 residues. J gave up 3 bases and V 1 base, and 12 bases lay outside the gene matches. CDR1 and CDR2 from the germline V gene are SGHRS and YFSETQ. This CDR3 reads CASSLWVTSVILYEQYF. In DNA, the CDR3 is TGCGCCAGCAGCTTGTGGGTGACTAGCGTGATCCTCTACGAGCAGTACTTC.

Here the CDR3 reads CSVCDPGVHYEQYF. The CDR3 nucleotides read TGCAGCGTTTGTGACCCAGGGGTGCACTACGAGCAGTACTTC. The gene calls are TRBV29-1 and TRBJ2-7; weak D call: TRBD1 (6 bases). The CDR3 is 14 amino acids. Germline V gene sequence: CDR1 SQVTM, CDR2 ANQGSEA. Trimming removed 5 bases from V and 3 bases from J, with 17 bases in between.

This clonotype occurred once. The chain is built from TRBV30 and TRBJ2-5; 8 bases agree with TRBD1. The tail of the sequence fits TRBJ2-7 better, so the J call may be wrong. In germline, CDR1 is GTSNPN, CDR2 SVGIG (reference sequence). The CDR3 is made up of 13 amino acids. This CDR3 reads CAWSKDRANEQYF. In DNA form, the CDR3 reads TGTGCCTGGAGTAAGGACAGGGCGAACGAGCAGTACTTC.

This clonotype was counted between two and nine times. The chain carries TRBV20-1 and TRBJ2-5, with D possibly TRBD2 on 6 matching bases. Germline CDR1 reads DFQATT; CDR2 reads SNEGSKA (reference sequence). The CDR3 is made up of 15 amino acids. The V end lost 3 bases, the J end lost 5 bases, and 19 bases lay between the germline ends. The CDR3 is CSASPQDLRGETQYF. In DNA form, the CDR3 reads TGCAGTGCTAGCCCTCAGGACCTACGGGGGGAGACCCAGTACTTC.

The chain couples TRBV29-1 to TRBJ2-1; possible D gene TRBD1, 5 bases. CDR1 SQVTM and CDR2 ANQGSEA come from the germline V gene. The CDR3 runs to 12 residues. V lost 5 bases to trimming and J lost 0 bases, with 5 bases between them. The CDR3 DNA follows: TGCAGCGTTACAGGCTCCTACAATGAGCAGTTCTTC. It encodes CSVTGSYNEQFF.

The gene calls are TRBV5-1 and TRBJ2-3, with 8 positions matching TRBD2. The CDR3 has 16 amino acids. From germline, CDR1 is SGHRS and CDR2 YFSETQ. The ends lost 1 base at V and 8 bases at J; junction bases unmatched: 12. Written as DNA, the CDR3 is TGCGCCAGCAGCTTGAGGCCTCGGGGGGGGGAAAGTACGCAGTATTTT. Translated: CASSLRPRGGESTQYF.

The chain carries TRBV5-5 and TRBJ2-1; D not resolved. This CDR3 is 17 amino acids long. V was clipped by 3 bases and J by 7 bases, with 23 bases between them. Germline CDR1 SGHKS, CDR2 YYEKEE (reference sequence). The CDR3 DNA reads as TGTGCCAGCAGCTGGACCCCCTTAAACCCAGAGCTTAATGAGCAGTTCTTC. Its protein product is CASSWTPLNPELNEQFF.

The chain combines TRBV6-2 or TRBV6-3 with TRBJ1-1; D unresolved. Germline-derived CDR1 and CDR2 are MNHEY and SVGEGT. The CDR3 totals 13 residues. Trimming removed 5 bases at V and 5 bases at J, with 12 bases between. The CDR3 protein is CASSPKGRTEAFF. As DNA, the CDR3 is TGTGCCAGCAGTCCCAAGGGAAGGACTGAAGCTTTCTTT.

V is TRBV5-1 and J is TRBJ2-1; TRBD2 aligns across 7 bases. CDR1 SGHRS and CDR2 YFSETQ come from the germline V gene. The CDR3 has 16 amino acids. V was pared by 7 bases and J by 4 bases, with 14 bases of the junction left unmatched. Written as DNA, the CDR3 is TGCGCCAGCGCCACAAGCGGGGCCCGGGGGTACAATGAGCAGTTCTTC. Amino acids: CASATSGARGYNEQFF.

This chain links TRBV5-1 with TRBJ2-5; the match to TRBD2 covers 11 bases. The CDR3 length is 16 residues. The trim removed 5 bases at V and 11 bases at J, leaving 17 bases unmatched. CDR1 and CDR2 from the germline V gene are SGHRS and YFSETQ. The CDR3 loop is CASRKVAGGSYNEQYF. The CDR3, as DNA: TGCGCCAGCAGAAAGGTAGCGGGAGGGTCCTACAATGAGCAGTACTTC.

This sequence joins TRBV9 and TRBJ2-5; TRBD2 is a possible D gene (5 bases). Trimming removed 0 bases from V and 2 bases from J, with 11 bases in between. Germline CDR1 SGDLS, CDR2 YYNGEE. The CDR3 extends over 15 amino acids. The CDR3 region is CASSVAGIGQETQYF. DNA of the CDR3: TGTGCCAGCAGCGTAGCGGGGATAGGACAAGAGACCCAGTACTTC.

The chain combines TRBV29-1 with TRBJ1-4; D might be TRBD1 (5 bases). The CDR3 covers 13 residues. Germline lookup yields CDR1 SQVTM and CDR2 ANQGSEA. The germline V and J ends were trimmed by 4 bases and 0 bases, with 6 bases remaining between them. The CDR3 sequence is CSVAQATNEKLFF. As DNA, the CDR3 is TGCAGCGTTGCACAGGCAACTAATGAAAAACTGTTTTTT.

The sample holds a few counts of this clonotype. The V call is TRBV18, the J call TRBJ2-3, with a possible D match to TRBD1 (5 bases). Germline CDR1 KGHSH, CDR2 LQKENI. V was pared by 2 bases and J by 6 bases, with 12 bases between. The CDR3 has 14 amino acids. This chain's CDR3 is CASSPRGITDTQYF. The CDR3 DNA follows: TGTGCCAGCTCACCAAGGGGAATCACGGATACGCAGTATTTT. The entire variable domain, with the rest obtained from reference TRBV18 and TRBJ2-3, is as follows: NAGVMQNPRHLVRRRGQEARLRCSPMKGHSHVYWYRQLPEEGLKFMVYLQKENIIDESGMPKERFSAEFPKEGPSILRIQQVVRGDSAAYFCASSPRGITDTQYFGPGTRLTVL.

This clonotype was observed once. V and J are TRBV7-9 and TRBJ1-4; D unresolved. Germline V gene data show CDR1 as SEHNR and CDR2 as FQNEAQ (reference sequence). The length of the CDR3 is 16 residues. Trimming shortened V by 3 bases and J by 8 bases, and 19 bases separated the two germline ends. The CDR3 DNA follows: TGTGCCAGCAGCTTGGGGTGGACGGCTCCGGTGGAAAAACTGTTTTTT. As protein: CASSLGWTAPVEKLFF.

The chain recombines TRBV6-1 with TRBJ2-3; D unclear. This CDR3 is built from 16 residues. V was cut by 0 bases and J by 0 bases, with 10 bases left in between. Germline lookup yields CDR1 MNHNS and CDR2 SASEGT. The CDR3 coding sequence is TGTGCCAGCAGTGAAGCGTGTACTGGGAGCACAGATACGCAGTATTTT. This gives the protein CASSEACTGSTDTQYF.